Listed here are 28 T cell receptor beta chains from one sample, sequenced in a study of T cell responses to AZD1222 COVID-19 vaccine. Method: immunoSEQ multiplex PCR; TCRdb's copy keeps in-frame clones and lacks some. The profile shows 85,000 to 90,000 clones, about 90% of them singletons. The sample consisted of peripheral blood, taken on day 0 of MenACWY control vaccination. All receptors come from an adult in good health.

Regarding this clone: Different DNA sequences within this sample yield the same CDR3. The chain combines TRBV5-1 with TRBJ1-3, with a weak D call TRBD1 (5 bases). V shed 2 bases and J shed 3 bases, with 9 bases lying between them. The CDR3 is made up of 14 amino acids. Germline V gene sequence: CDR1 SGHRS, CDR2 YFSETQ. This CDR3 reads CASSFGQGGNTIYF. The CDR3 nucleotides are TGCGCCAGCAGCTTTGGCCAGGGTGGAAACACCATATATTTT.

The chain carries TRBV4-3 and TRBJ1-4; D may be TRBD1 (5 bases). Germline CDR1 is LGHNA and CDR2 is YSLEER. The CDR3 covers 13 residues. The V gene lost 0 bases and the J gene lost 15 bases, with 14 bases spanning the gap. CDR3 DNA sequence: TGCGCCAGCAGCCAAGATCAGGGAGGAGGGTTGTTTTTT. This codes for CASSQDQGGGLFF.

This clone was picked up a small number of times. The genes are TRBV3-1 (or the pseudogene TRBV3-2) and TRBJ2-2; D ambiguous. V dropped 1 base and J dropped 4 bases, with 7 bases sitting between them. Per germline, CDR1 LGHDT and CDR2 YNNKEL (reference sequence). CDR3 length: 14 amino acids. CDR3: CASSQVSITGELFF. In DNA form, the CDR3 reads TGTGCCAGCAGCCAAGTGAGCATCACCGGGGAGCTGTTTTTT.

The rearrangement links TRBV29-1 to TRBJ1-2, with D hard to call. The CDR3 runs 11 residues. In germline, CDR1 is SQVTM, CDR2 ANQGSEA. V was pared by 1 base and J by 9 bases, with 9 bases between. CDR3 bases: TGCAGCGTTGAAGGAGGAGACAGCTACACCTTC. Its translation is CSVEGGDSYTF. The variable domain in full, completed from reference TRBV29-1 and TRBJ1-2, reads SAVISQKPSRDICQRGTSLTIQCQVDSQVTMMFWYRQQPGQSLTLIATANQGSEATYESGFVIDKFPISRPNLTFSTLTVSNMSPEDSSIYLCSVEGGDSYTFGSGTRLTVV.

V and J are TRBV3-1 (or the pseudogene TRBV3-2) and TRBJ2-1, with D possibly being TRBD1 (5 bases). CDR1 and CDR2 from the germline V gene are LGHDT and YNNKEL (reference sequence). V was shortened by 3 bases and J by 9 bases, with 21 bases between the two germline ends. This CDR3 region has 16 residues. The CDR3 coding sequence is TGTGCCAGCAGCCACTCCAGAAACCCGACAGTACCTGAGCAGTTCTTC. Translating gives CASSHSRNPTVPEQFF.

The chain joins TRBV9 to TRBJ2-3; 12 positions agree with TRBD2. The CDR3 spans 18 residues. J lost 1 base, V lost 1 base, and 7 bases had no gene match. CDR1 and CDR2 (germline): SGDLS, YYNGEE. In nucleotides, the CDR3 is TGTGCCAGCAGCGTATATCTAGCGGGGGGGCTGGGCACAGATACGCAGTATTTT. The encoded protein is CASSVYLAGGLGTDTQYF.

The chain is built from TRBV12-3 or TRBV12-4 and TRBJ1-2; 8 bases are shared with TRBD1. The CDR3 is 13 amino acids. The V segment lost 4 bases and the J segment 5 bases; nucleotides outside the gene matches: 3. The CDR3 bases are TGTGCCAGCAGTTACCAGGGGGCTTATGGCTACACCTTC. This gives the protein CASSYQGAYGYTF.

V gene TRBV13 combines with J gene TRBJ2-3; 8 bases map to TRBD1. This CDR3 is built from 15 residues. The V and J ends lost 6 bases and 0 bases, in that order; junction bases with no gene match: 5. Germline V lookup: CDR1 PRHDT, CDR2 FYEKMQ (reference sequence). CDR3 DNA: TGTGCCAGCAGTCGACAGGGGACTAGCACAGATACGCAGTATTTT. Its translation: CASSRQGTSTDTQYF.

V and J are TRBV18 and TRBJ2-2; 8 bases map to TRBD1. The germline CDR1 and CDR2 sequences are KGHSH and LQKENI. V lost 5 bases to trimming and J lost 2 bases; unmatched junction nucleotides: 4. This CDR3 is built from 15 residues. CDR3 nucleotides: TGTGCCAGCTCAGCGGACAGGGATAACACCGGGGAGCTGTTTTTT. This sequence encodes CASSADRDNTGELFF. Supplemented by reference TRBV18 and TRBJ2-2, the full variable domain reads NAGVMQNPRHLVRRRGQEARLRCSPMKGHSHVYWYRQLPEEGLKFMVYLQKENIIDESGMPKERFSAEFPKEGPSILRIQQVVRGDSAAYFCASSADRDNTGELFFGEGSRLTVL.

The genes are TRBV28 and TRBJ1-4; 8 bases map to TRBD1. The junction had 3 bases not matched to a gene; V was cut back by 5 bases and J by 4 bases. The CDR3 spans 14 residues. Per the germline V gene, CDR1 is MDHEN and CDR2 is SYDVKM. The CDR3 reads CASSRTGFNEKLFF. The CDR3 bases are TGTGCCAGCAGTCGGACAGGGTTTAATGAAAAACTGTTTTTT.

CDR3 coding DNA: TGTGCCAGTAGTACCCCGACCCTGGCGGGCAATCAGCCCCAGCATTTT. Translation: CASSTPTLAGNQPQHF. The chain uses TRBV19 and TRBJ1-5; D not certain. The CDR3 sequence is 16 residues long. V lost 4 bases to trimming and J lost 2 bases, with 15 bases between them. The germline gives CDR1 LNHDA, CDR2 SQIVND (reference sequence).

The genes are TRBV7-2 and TRBJ2-3; D is possibly TRBD1 (5 bases). Germline loops: CDR1 SGHTA, CDR2 FQGNSA. The CDR3 has 15 amino acids. Trimming left V 6 bases short and J 3 bases short, with 16 bases between. Here the CDR3 DNA reads TGTGCCAGCAGACCCAGGACATCCGTGACAGATACGCAGTATTTT. This sequence encodes CASRPRTSVTDTQYF.

This clone was detected only once. In nucleotides, the CDR3 is TGTGCCAGCAGCCCTAGTCCGGGGGGAGAAGGTTCCTACGAGCAGTACTTC. Translation gives CASSPSPGGEGSYEQYF. The chain uses TRBV4-2 and TRBJ2-7, with 7 nucleotides matching TRBD2. The germline V gene has CDR1 LGHNA and CDR2 YNFKEQ. The CDR3 runs to 17 residues. V was clipped by 4 bases and J by 1 base; unmatched bases: 13.

The chain combines TRBV2 with TRBJ1-5, with 9 nucleotides matching TRBD1. The CDR3 length is 14 residues. The germline V gene has CDR1 SNHLY and CDR2 FYNNEI. Trimming at V came to 10 bases and at J to 6 bases, leaving 10 bases not matched to a gene. The CDR3 region has the DNA TGTGCCACCCGGGACAGGGACTGGGGTCAGCCCCAGCATTTT. The encoded protein is CATRDRDWGQPQHF.

This clone was found once. The rearrangement joins TRBV19 to TRBJ1-3, with D possibly being TRBD1 (6 bases). V was pared by 6 bases and J by 0 bases, with 9 bases between. From germline, CDR1 is LNHDA and CDR2 SQIVND (reference sequence). The CDR3 covers 14 residues. The CDR3 protein is CASRRDISGNTIYF. In nucleotides, the CDR3 is TGTGCCAGTAGGAGGGACATCTCTGGAAACACCATATATTTT.

This chain links TRBV7-9 with TRBJ1-1; D possibly corresponds to TRBD1 (6 bases). The length of the CDR3 is 13 residues. V lost 5 bases and J lost 6, with 13 bases in between. CDR1 is SEHNR and CDR2 is FQNEAQ in the germline V gene (reference sequence). CDR3: CASSLNRDPEAFF. The CDR3 coding sequence is TGTGCCAGCAGCCTAAACAGGGACCCTGAAGCTTTCTTT.

V usage is TRBV10-2 and J usage is TRBJ1-2; 10 bases map to TRBD1. CDR3 size: 16 residues. CDR1 WSHSY and CDR2 SAAADI come from the germline V gene. Losses at the gene ends were 3 bases for V and 1 base for J; bases not matched to a gene: 5. The CDR3 nucleotides are TGCGCCAGCAGTGATAGGACAGGGGGGTTTAACTATGGCTACACCTTC. It encodes CASSDRTGGFNYGYTF.

This clone was seen once. The gene calls are TRBV25-1 and TRBJ2-7; D possibly matches TRBD1 or TRBD2 (6 bases each). V was clipped by 8 bases and J by 3 bases, with 14 bases between them. The CDR3 spans 13 residues. Germline CDR1 reads MGHDK; CDR2 reads SYGVNS. The CDR3 DNA follows: TGTGCCAGCCGCGGGGACACATTCTACGAGCAGTACTTC. Translating it yields CASRGDTFYEQYF.

CDR3 in DNA: TGTGCCTGGAGCGCCCAATTTGTCGGCACTGAAGCTTTCTTT. Its translation: CAWSAQFVGTEAFF. V usage is TRBV30 and J usage is TRBJ1-1, with D unclear. CDR1 and CDR2 from the germline V gene are GTSNPN and SVGIG (reference sequence). V lost 3 bases and J lost 4, with 15 bases in between. The CDR3 covers 14 residues.

The V and J genes are TRBV6-2 or TRBV6-3 and TRBJ2-2, with 7 bases fitting TRBD2. The CDR3 covers 15 residues. Trimming removed 1 base from V and 4 bases from J; junction bases left unmatched: 3. Germline-derived CDR1 and CDR2 are MNHEY and SVGEGT. In nucleotides, the CDR3 is TGTGCCAGCAGTTACTGGGACTACCCCACCGGGGAGCTGTTTTTT. It codes for CASSYWDYPTGELFF.

This chain links TRBV27 with TRBJ1-2; D remains unclear. V lost 6 bases and J lost 8, with 13 bases in between. Germline values: CDR1 MNHEY, CDR2 SMNVEV (reference sequence). The CDR3 sequence is 12 residues long. The CDR3 DNA is TGTGCCAGCAGGAACACCCCCGCCGGCTACACCTTC. Protein sequence: CASRNTPAGYTF.

The rearrangement uses TRBV19 and TRBJ1-6; 9 nucleotides agree with TRBD1. Germline loops: CDR1 LNHDA, CDR2 SQIVND (reference sequence). The CDR3 consists of 14 residues. The V and J ends lost 7 bases and 9 bases, in that order; junction bases with no gene match: 7. The DNA for the CDR3 is TGTGCCAGTACCATACAGGGGGCCGGTTCACCCCTCCACTTT. Protein sequence: CASTIQGAGSPLHF.

This rearrangement joins TRBV10-1 to TRBJ1-5; the D gene is possibly TRBD1 (5 bases). V was trimmed by 4 bases and J by 5 bases, leaving 24 bases between them. The CDR3 runs to 18 residues. CDR1 is WNHNN and CDR2 is SYGVQD in the germline V gene (reference sequence). The DNA for the CDR3 is TGCGCCAGCAGTGCCGATCGGTGGATGGCCCCCAGGGATCAGCCCCAGCATTTT. Translated: CASSADRWMAPRDQPQHF.

The V call is TRBV7-2, the J call TRBJ2-5, with 9 bases identical to TRBD2. Germline assignment: CDR1 SGHTA and CDR2 FQGNSA. V was clipped by 2 bases and J by 4 bases; unmatched bases: 5. The CDR3 is 15 residues long. The CDR3 DNA is TGTGCCAGCAGCTTATTTGGGCGGGGGGGAGAGACCCAGTACTTC. Its translation: CASSLFGRGGETQYF. Variable domain in full (rest from reference TRBV7-2 and TRBJ2-5): GAGVSQSPSNKVTEKGKDVELRCDPISGHTALYWYRQSLGQGLEFLIYFQGNSAPDKSGLPSDRFSAERTGGSVSTLTIQRTQQEDSAVYLCASSLFGRGGETQYFGPGTRLLVL.

V is TRBV9 and J is TRBJ2-5, with unresolved D. V shed 3 bases and J shed 5 bases, with 11 bases lying between them. The germline V gene encodes CDR1 SGDLS and CDR2 YYNGEE. CDR3 length: 13 residues. The CDR3 sequence: CASSAHGTETQYF. CDR3 nucleotide sequence: TGTGCCAGCAGCGCCCACGGTACGGAGACCCAGTACTTC.

Here the CDR3 reads CASFADRDRNNEQFF. The CDR3 coding sequence is TGTGCCAGTTTTGCGGACAGGGATCGGAACAATGAGCAGTTCTTC. This rearrangement joins TRBV2 to TRBJ2-1, with TRBD1 matching over 8 bases. Germline V gene sequence: CDR1 SNHLY, CDR2 FYNNEI. V lost 9 bases and J lost 5; bases outside the gene matches: 12. The CDR3 covers 15 residues.

The chain is built from TRBV6-5 and TRBJ1-1; no clear D. V was pared by 0 bases and J by 2 bases, with 7 bases between. The germline gives CDR1 MNHEY, CDR2 SVGAGI. CDR3 length: 14 amino acids. This CDR3 is CASSYSRPNTEAFF. CDR3 in DNA: TGTGCCAGCAGTTACTCGCGGCCCAACACTGAAGCTTTCTTT.

The chain links TRBV5-4 to TRBJ2-4, with unresolved D. The germline V gene encodes CDR1 SGHNT and CDR2 YYREEE (reference sequence). The V end was cut by 5 bases, the J end by 13 bases, with 19 bases between. The CDR3 sequence is 13 residues long. The CDR3 DNA sequence: TGTGCCAGCAGTTCGAACACAGCTCCTCACCAGTACTTC. This translates into CASSSNTAPHQYF.